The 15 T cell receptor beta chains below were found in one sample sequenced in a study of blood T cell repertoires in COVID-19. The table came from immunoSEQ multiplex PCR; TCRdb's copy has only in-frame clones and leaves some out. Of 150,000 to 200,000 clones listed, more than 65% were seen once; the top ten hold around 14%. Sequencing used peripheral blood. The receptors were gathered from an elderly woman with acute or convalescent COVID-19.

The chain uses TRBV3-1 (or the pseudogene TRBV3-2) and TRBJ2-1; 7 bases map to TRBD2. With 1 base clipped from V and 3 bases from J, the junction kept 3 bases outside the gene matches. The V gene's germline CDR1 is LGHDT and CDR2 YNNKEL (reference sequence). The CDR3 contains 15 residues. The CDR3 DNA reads TGTGCCAGCAGCCAAGGACCTAGCGGCTACAATGAGCAGTTCTTC. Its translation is CASSQGPSGYNEQFF.

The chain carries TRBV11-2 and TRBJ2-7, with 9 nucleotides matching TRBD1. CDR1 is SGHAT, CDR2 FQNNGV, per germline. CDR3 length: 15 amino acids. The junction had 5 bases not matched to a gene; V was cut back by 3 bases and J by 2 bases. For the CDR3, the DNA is TGTGCCAGCAGCTTCGGGACAGGGATCACCTACGAGCAGTACTTC. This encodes CASSFGTGITYEQYF.

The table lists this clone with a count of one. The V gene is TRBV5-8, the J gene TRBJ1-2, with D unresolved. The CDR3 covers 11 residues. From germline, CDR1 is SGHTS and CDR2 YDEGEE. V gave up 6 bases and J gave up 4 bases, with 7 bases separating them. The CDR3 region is CASTKAYGYTF. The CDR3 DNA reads TGTGCCAGCACCAAAGCCTATGGCTACACCTTC.

Written as DNA, the CDR3 is TGTGCCAGCAGCGCGTACGGAGATGAGCAGTTCTTC. Translating it yields CASSAYGDEQFF. V gene TRBV7-3 combines with J gene TRBJ2-1; unclear D gene. The ends were cut back, 5 bases at V and 8 bases at J, with 10 bases in the middle. The germline V gene encodes CDR1 SGHTA and CDR2 FQGTGA. The CDR3 spans 12 residues.

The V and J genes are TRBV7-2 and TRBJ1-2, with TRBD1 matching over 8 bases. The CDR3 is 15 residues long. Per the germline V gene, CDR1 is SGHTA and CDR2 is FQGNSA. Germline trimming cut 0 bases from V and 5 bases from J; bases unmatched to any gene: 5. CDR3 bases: TGTGCCAGCAGCTTAGCGGACAGGGATGGGTATGGCTACACCTTC. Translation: CASSLADRDGYGYTF.

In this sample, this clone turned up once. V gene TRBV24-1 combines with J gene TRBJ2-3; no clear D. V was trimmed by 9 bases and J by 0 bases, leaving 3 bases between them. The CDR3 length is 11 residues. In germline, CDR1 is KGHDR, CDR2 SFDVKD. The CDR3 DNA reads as TGTGCCACCGAGAGCACAGATACGCAGTATTTT. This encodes CATESTDTQYF.

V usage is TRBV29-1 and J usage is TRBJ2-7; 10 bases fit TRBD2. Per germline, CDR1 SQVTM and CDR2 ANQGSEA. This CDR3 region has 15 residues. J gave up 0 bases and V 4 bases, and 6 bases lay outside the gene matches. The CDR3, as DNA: TGCAGCGTTGGGGGACTAGCGCCGAGCTCCTACGAGCAGTACTTC. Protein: CSVGGLAPSSYEQYF.

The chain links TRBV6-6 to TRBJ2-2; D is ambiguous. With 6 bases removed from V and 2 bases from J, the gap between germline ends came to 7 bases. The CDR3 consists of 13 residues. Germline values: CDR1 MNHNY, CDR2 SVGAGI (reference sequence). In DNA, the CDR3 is TGTGCCAGCAGCCTCACAAACACCGGGGAGCTGTTTTTT. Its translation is CASSLTNTGELFF.

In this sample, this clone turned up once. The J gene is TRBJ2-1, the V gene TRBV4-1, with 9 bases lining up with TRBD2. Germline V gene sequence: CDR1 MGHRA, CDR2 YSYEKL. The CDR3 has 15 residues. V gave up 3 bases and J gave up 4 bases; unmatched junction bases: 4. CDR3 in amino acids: CASSQRAGGYNEQFF. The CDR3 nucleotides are TGCGCCAGCAGCCAGCGGGCGGGAGGGTACAATGAGCAGTTCTTC.

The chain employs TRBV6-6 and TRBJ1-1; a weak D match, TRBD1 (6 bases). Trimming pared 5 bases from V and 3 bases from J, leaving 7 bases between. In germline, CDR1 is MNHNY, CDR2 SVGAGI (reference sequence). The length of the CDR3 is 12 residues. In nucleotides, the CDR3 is TGTGCCAGCAGTACAGGGTACACTGAAGCTTTCTTT. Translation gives CASSTGYTEAFF.

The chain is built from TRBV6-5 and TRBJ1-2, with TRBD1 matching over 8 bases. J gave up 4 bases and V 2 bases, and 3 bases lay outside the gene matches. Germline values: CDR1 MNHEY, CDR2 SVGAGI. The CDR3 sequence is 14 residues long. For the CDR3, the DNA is TGTGCCAGCAGTTACGGACAGGGCGGCTATGGCTACACCTTC. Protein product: CASSYGQGGYGYTF.

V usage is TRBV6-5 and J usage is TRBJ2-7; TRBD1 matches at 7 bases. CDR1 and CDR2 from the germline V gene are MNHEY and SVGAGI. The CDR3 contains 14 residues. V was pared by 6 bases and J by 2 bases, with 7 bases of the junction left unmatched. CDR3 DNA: TGTGCCAGCAGCCGTGACAGGGATGCCTACGAGCAGTACTTC. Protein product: CASSRDRDAYEQYF.

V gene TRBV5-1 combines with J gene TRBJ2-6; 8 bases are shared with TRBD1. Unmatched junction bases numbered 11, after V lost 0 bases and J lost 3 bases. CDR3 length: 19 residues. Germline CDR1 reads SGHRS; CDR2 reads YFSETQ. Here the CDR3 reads CASSLGQRQGQDGANVLTF. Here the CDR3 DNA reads TGCGCCAGCAGCTTGGGGCAGCGACAGGGGCAGGATGGGGCCAACGTCCTGACTTTC.

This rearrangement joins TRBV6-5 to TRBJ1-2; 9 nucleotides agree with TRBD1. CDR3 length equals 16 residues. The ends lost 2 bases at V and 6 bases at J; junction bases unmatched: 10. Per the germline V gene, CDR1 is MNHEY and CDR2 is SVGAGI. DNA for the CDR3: TGTGCCAGCAGTTACCCAAATTCGGGGACAGGGAATGGCTACACCTTC. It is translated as CASSYPNSGTGNGYTF.

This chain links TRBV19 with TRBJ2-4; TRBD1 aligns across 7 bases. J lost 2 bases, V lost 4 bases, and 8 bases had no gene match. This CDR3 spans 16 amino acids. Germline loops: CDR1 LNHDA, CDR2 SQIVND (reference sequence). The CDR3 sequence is CASSTTGARTKNIQYF. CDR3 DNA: TGTGCCAGTAGTACCACAGGGGCGAGAACCAAAAACATTCAGTACTTC.